This T cell receptor (beta chain) was captured in a study of T cell repertoires in cytomegalovirus infection. Concerning this clonotype: Its target is unknown. A junction end diverges from the germline sequence, so it may reflect a read error.

Germline V gene lookup returns CDR1 SGHNT and CDR2 YYREEE (reference sequence). This CDR3 comprises 15 residues. TCRdb used MiXCR to reprocess the reads, holding one entry per CDR3 protein. The sample lists some 920,000 distinct CDR3 sequences; approximately 31% were seen once. The source is a human donor in good health (CMV status not recorded). Some clones in this sample may be carry-over from other donors' samples. The V and J genes are TRBV5-4 and TRBJ2-3; tentatively, D is TRBD2 (6 bases). This specimen consisted of cultured CD8+ T cells from PBMCs, obtained from culture after CMV antigen stimulation. As DNA, the CDR3 is TGTGTCAGCAGCTTAGGTGCGGGAAGCACAGATACGCAGTATTTT. Translating it yields CVSSLGAGSTDTQYF. The complete variable domain, with remaining parts taken from reference TRBV5-4 and TRBJ2-3, reads ETGVTQSPTHLIKTRGQQVTLRCSSQSGHNTVSWYQQALGQGPQFIFQYYREEENGRGNFPPRFSGLQFPNYSSELNVNALELDDSALYLCVSSLGAGSTDTQYFGPGTRLTVL.